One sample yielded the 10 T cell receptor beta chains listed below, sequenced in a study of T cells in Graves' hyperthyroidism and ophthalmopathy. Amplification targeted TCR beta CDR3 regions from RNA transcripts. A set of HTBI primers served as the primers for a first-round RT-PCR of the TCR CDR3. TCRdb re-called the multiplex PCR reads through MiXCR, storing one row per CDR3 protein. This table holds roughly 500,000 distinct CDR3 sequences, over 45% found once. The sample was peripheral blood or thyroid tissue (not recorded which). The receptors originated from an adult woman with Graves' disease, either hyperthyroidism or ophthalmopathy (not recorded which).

Here the CDR3 reads CASSENSVSSYNSPLHF. The CDR3 DNA is TGTGCCAGCAGTGAAAATTCAGTGAGCTCCTATAATTCACCCCTCCACTTT. This sequence joins TRBV2 and TRBJ1-6, with D unresolved. The germline gives CDR1 SNHLY, CDR2 FYNNEI. With 2 bases removed from V and 0 bases from J, the gap between germline ends came to 11 bases. CDR3 size: 17 residues.

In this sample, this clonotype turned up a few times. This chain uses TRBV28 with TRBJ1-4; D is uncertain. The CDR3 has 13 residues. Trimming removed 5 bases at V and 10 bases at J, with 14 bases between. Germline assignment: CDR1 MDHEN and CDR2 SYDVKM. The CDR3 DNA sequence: TGTGCCAGCAGTCCCCGGGCTAGGCGAAAACTGTTTTTT. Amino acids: CASSPRARRKLFF.

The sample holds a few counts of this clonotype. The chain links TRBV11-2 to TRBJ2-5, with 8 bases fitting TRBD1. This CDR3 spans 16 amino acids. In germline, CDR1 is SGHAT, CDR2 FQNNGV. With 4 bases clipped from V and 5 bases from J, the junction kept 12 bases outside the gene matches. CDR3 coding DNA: TGTGCCAGCAGCTCAGTGACAGGGGTACGAGGGGAGACCCAGTACTTC. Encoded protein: CASSSVTGVRGETQYF.

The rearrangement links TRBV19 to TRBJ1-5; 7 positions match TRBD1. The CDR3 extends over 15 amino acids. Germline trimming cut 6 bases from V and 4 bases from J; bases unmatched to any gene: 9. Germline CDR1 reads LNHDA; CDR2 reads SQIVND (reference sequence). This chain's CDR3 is CASSPQDRTNQPQHF. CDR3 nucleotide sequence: TGTGCCAGTAGCCCCCAGGACAGGACAAATCAGCCCCAGCATTTT.

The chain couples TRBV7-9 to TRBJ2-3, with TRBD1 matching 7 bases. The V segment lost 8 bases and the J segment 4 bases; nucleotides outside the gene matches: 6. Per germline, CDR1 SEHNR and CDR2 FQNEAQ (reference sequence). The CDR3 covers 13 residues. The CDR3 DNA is TGTGCCAGCCTACCAACAGGGGCAGATACGCAGTATTTT. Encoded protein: CASLPTGADTQYF.

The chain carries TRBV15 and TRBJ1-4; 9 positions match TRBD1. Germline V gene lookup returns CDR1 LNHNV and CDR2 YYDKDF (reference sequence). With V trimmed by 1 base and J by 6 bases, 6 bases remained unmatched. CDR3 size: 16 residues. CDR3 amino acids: CATSRAPGTGYEKLFF. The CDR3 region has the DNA TGTGCCACCAGCAGAGCCCCGGGGACAGGGTATGAAAAACTGTTTTTT.

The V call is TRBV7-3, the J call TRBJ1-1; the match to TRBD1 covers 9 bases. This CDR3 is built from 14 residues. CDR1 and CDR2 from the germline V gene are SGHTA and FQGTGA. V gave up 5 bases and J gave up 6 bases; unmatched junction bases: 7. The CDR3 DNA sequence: TGTGCCAGCAGCCCCACAGGGGGCGAGCCTGAAGCTTTCTTT. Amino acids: CASSPTGGEPEAFF. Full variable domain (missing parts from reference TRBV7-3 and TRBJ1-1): GAGVSQTPSNKVTEKGKYVELRCDPISGHTALYWYRQSLGQGPEFLIYFQGTGAADDSGLPNDRFFAVRPEGSVSTLKIQRTERGDSAVYLCASSPTGGEPEAFFGQGTRLTVV.

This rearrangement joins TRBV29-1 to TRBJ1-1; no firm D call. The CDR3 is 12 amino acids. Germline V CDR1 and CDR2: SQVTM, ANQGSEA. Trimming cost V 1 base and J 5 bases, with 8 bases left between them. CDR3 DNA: TGCAGCGTTGAAGGGTCGGGGACTGAAGCTTTCTTT. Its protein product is CSVEGSGTEAFF.

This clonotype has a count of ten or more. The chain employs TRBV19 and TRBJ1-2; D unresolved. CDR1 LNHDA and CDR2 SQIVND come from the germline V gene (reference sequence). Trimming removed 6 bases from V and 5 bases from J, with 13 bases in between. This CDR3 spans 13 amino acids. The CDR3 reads CASRTLGFYGYTF. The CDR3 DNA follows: TGTGCCAGTAGGACACTGGGGTTTTATGGCTACACCTTC.

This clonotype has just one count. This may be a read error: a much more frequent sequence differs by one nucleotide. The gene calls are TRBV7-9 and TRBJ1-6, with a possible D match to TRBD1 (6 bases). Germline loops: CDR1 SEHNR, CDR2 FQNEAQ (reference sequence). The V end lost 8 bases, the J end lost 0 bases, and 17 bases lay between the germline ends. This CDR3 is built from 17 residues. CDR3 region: CASGPQTGSSYNSPLHF. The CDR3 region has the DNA TGTGCCAGCGGCCCCCAAACAGGGAGCTCCTATAATTCACCCCTCCACTTT.